This T cell receptor (beta chain) came from a study of T cell responses to AZD1222 COVID-19 vaccine. General observations from the study: No repertoire was sampled before or during the peak T cell response, only after it. The study reported that nearly half of spike-specific TCRs target unmutated variant regions. Along spike, vaccine-associated CD4 TCRs were found throughout, with dominance at 160-218 and 743-854. Donors, mostly white British, included more females; clonal diversity was possibly underestimated.

Repertoires were generated with immunoSEQ multiplex PCR, while TCRdb's copy carries only in-frame clones and drops some. Here the sample spans approximately 100,000 clones, approximately 89% being singletons. About this clone itself: Its target is not known.

This material consisted of peripheral blood, taken on day 0 of MenACWY control vaccination. The sequence was obtained from an adult in good health.

The CDR3 reads CASRTGGRGDTQYF. The CDR3 DNA follows: TGTGCCAGCAGAACAGGGGGCAGGGGAGATACGCAGTATTTT. The chain joins TRBV19 to TRBJ2-3; TRBD1 matches 9 bases. The CDR3 runs to 14 residues. The junction had 9 bases not matched to a gene; V was cut back by 9 bases and J by 5 bases. CDR1 is LNHDA and CDR2 is SQIVND in the germline V gene (reference sequence).